Listed here is a single TCR beta chain. The sample comes from a study of blood T cell repertoires in COVID-19. Study-wide context: Whether acute or convalescent, the COVID-19 samples came from the United States, Italy and Spain.

CDR3 length: 14 residues. Germline CDR1 and CDR2: SGDLS and YYNGEE. V was pared by 4 bases and J by 11 bases, with 8 bases of the junction left unmatched. The assay was immunoSEQ multiplex PCR, and TCRdb's table has in-frame clones only and misses some. Counted here are 35,000 to 45,000 clones, approximately 86% occurring once; the ten biggest clones make up under 5.5%. The sequenced material came from peripheral blood. J is TRBJ2-1 and V is TRBV9; 11 nucleotides align to TRBD2. The receptor was derived from a man between 35 and 55 years old with active COVID-19. In DNA form, the CDR3 reads TGTGCCAGCAGCCCCGGGACTAGCGGAGAAAAGCAGTTCTTC. Protein product: CASSPGTSGEKQFF.